This T cell receptor beta chain was captured in a study of OX40 agonist ivuxolimab in advanced cancers. Regarding the complete study: Ivuxolimab, which targeted the costimulatory receptor OX40 (CD134), was an agonistic, fully human IgG2 monoclonal antibody. The paper reports the monotherapy dose-escalation portion (N = 52 patients) of the phase I ivuxolimab trial. The purpose of peripheral TCRbeta sequencing was to test whether ivuxolimab changed TCR sequence diversity and led to clonal T-cell expansion. Intravenous ivuxolimab was administered to patients every 2 weeks at six dose levels: 0.01, 0.1, 0.3, 1.5, 3 and 10 mg/kg. In the dose-escalation cohort, 82.7% of patients were male, and the mean age was approximately 55 years, with a range of about 23 to 90. Among the roughly 50 dose-escalation patients, about 20 had hepatocellular carcinoma, roughly 15 melanoma, 9 renal cell carcinoma and 9 head and neck cancer. Partial responses were achieved by three dose-escalation patients, of whom one had hepatocellular carcinoma and two had cutaneous melanoma. Patients were allowed to have had prior anti-PD-1, anti-PD-L1 or anti-CTLA-4 therapy, and approximately 40% of the dose-escalation patients had previously received checkpoint inhibitors.

CDR1 and CDR2 (LNHDA, SQIVND) derive from the germline V gene (reference sequence). Trimming takes 0 bases from V and 4 bases from J, and the germline ends sit 4 bases apart. The CDR3 contains 12 residues, cysteine and phenylalanine counted. The CDR3 DNA has 36 bases and is translated from base 1. Of note for this clone: Its antigen remains unidentified. No base qualities exist here, and no much larger clone lies one base off it.

Patients with a history of autoimmune disease or receiving systemic immunosuppression were excluded from the trial. Peripheral blood for TCR sequencing was collected from all dose cohorts at baseline, on cycle 4 day 1, and on cycle 7 day 1. Samples came from an open-label, multicenter, first-in-human phase I dose-escalation trial of ivuxolimab. The trial enrolled adults with locally advanced or metastatic head and neck squamous cell, hepatocellular, melanoma or renal cell carcinoma. Before TCR sequencing, CD4+ and CD8+ T cells were separately sorted from peripheral blood. For sequencing of the TCRbeta CDR3 region, genomic DNA was extracted from the sorted cells. TCRbeta CDR3 regions were sequenced using the immunoSEQ Assay. What TCRdb holds here is the immuneACCESS table cut down to in-frame rearrangements. Part of the clones is not present; checked against another copy, under half of the missing clones reflect an unresolved V gene, and the others are unexplained. Within this sample are about 50,000 clones, with about four fifths of them counted one time only. The top ten clones comprise roughly 1.6% of the sample.

Here is what the overall study found, with its caveats: Antigen specificity was not determined for the clonally expanded peripheral T cells. Low levels of normalized T-cell clonal expansion were also shown by some nonresponding patients. At doses of 0.1 to 3.0 mg/kg, clonal expansion of both CD4+ and CD8+ blood T cells was observed from baseline to week 6. In partial responders in the 0.1-3.0 mg/kg groups, normalized peripheral clonal expansion was found to be among the lowest, especially among CD8+ T cells. After ivuxolimab, expanded clones were on average more numerous among CD8+ T cells than among CD4+ T cells.

The sequence is built from TRBV19 and TRBJ2-7; a confident D gene designation cannot be given. The TCR was taken from an adult with an advanced solid tumor such as melanoma, head and neck, liver or kidney cancer. The source was CD4+ or CD8+ T cells sorted from blood, collected in a trial of the OX40 agonist ivuxolimab. In nucleotide form, the sequence is TGTGCCAGTAGTATAGAGGGGTACGAGCAGTACTTC. The encoded protein is CASSIEGYEQYF.